This TCR beta chain was captured in a study of T cells expressing NK-cell markers. The CDR3 is 14 amino acids. CDR1 SGHVS and CDR2 FNYEAQ come from the germline V gene. Scientists made TCR beta cDNA using 5'RACE template switching with UMIs. For each CDR3 protein, TCRdb gives one entry from its re-call of the 5' RACE reads, without DNA. Recorded for this sample: 140,000 or so distinct CDR3 sequences. The TCR originated in a man between 18 and 35 years old in good health. The sample was blood T cells: a sorted CD56 or NKG2C T cell subset, CD4+ or CD8+ T cells, or bulk PBMC T cells (not recorded which). The V call is TRBV7-6, the J call TRBJ1-1. The CDR3 here is CASSLEFVSTEAFF. The variable domain in full, with the rest retrieved from reference TRBV7-6 and TRBJ1-1, is GAGVSQSPRYKVTKRGQDVALRCDPISGHVSLYWYRQALGQGPEFLTYFNYEAQQDKSGLPNDRFSAERPEGSISTLTIQRTEQRDSAMYRCASSLEFVSTEAFFGQGTRLTVV.